These 19 T cell receptor beta chains were all obtained from the same sample, sequenced in a study of T-cell reconstitution after alpha-beta-depleted transplantation in children. Unique molecular identifiers were incorporated during preparation of the TCRbeta library. TCRdb re-called the PCR reads with MiXCR, one entry per CDR3 protein. The sample includes tens of thousands of distinct CDR3 sequences, about 14% seen only once; the top ten take 15% to 20%. The material sequenced was PBMCs, mostly from graft donor cells, taken 180 days after TCRalphabeta/CD19-depleted stem cell transplant. The receptors originated from a male patient aged 2-15 years who had a stem cell transplant for acute lymphoblastic leukemia, so the T cells may come from the graft donor.

This clonotype was recorded at least ten times. The J gene is TRBJ2-3, the V gene TRBV9, with D possibly called TRBD1 or TRBD2 (5 bases each). Trimming pared 3 bases from V and 2 bases from J, leaving 13 bases between. The CDR3 has 15 amino acids. The germline V gene has CDR1 SGDLS and CDR2 YYNGEE. CDR3 in DNA: TGTGCCAGCAGCGCACCGTGGGGGTCCACAGATACGCAGTATTTT. It codes for CASSAPWGSTDTQYF. Using reference TRBV9 and TRBJ2-3 for the parts outside the CDR3, the full variable domain is DSGVTQTPKHLITATGQRVTLRCSPRSGDLSVYWYQQSLDQGLQFLIQYYNGEERAKGNILERFSAQQFPDLHSELNLSSLELGDSALYFCASSAPWGSTDTQYFGPGTRLTVL.

This clonotype has a handful of counts. The V call is TRBV27, the J call TRBJ2-7; tentatively, D is TRBD1 (6 bases). The CDR3 has 14 amino acids. Germline V gene data show CDR1 as MNHEY and CDR2 as SMNVEV (reference sequence). V gave up 6 bases and J gave up 3 bases, with 15 bases separating them. CDR3 DNA: TGTGCCAGCAGCCCTTGGACAGAGAGCTACGAGCAGTACTTC. It codes for CASSPWTESYEQYF.

This clonotype was seen at least ten times. For the CDR3, the DNA is TGTGCCAGCAGTCCCTTGAATGGTGAAGCTTTCTTT. The encoded protein is CASSPLNGEAFF. This sequence joins TRBV12-3 or TRBV12-4 and TRBJ1-1, with D hard to call. V lost 5 bases to trimming and J lost 7 bases, with 11 bases between them. The CDR3 runs to 12 residues.

The chain uses TRBV12-3 or TRBV12-4 and TRBJ2-5; 12 bases align to TRBD2. V lost 4 bases and J lost 5; bases outside the gene matches: 8. This CDR3 has 16 amino acids. This CDR3 reads CASSSRTSGVGETQYF. The CDR3 DNA is TGTGCCAGCAGTTCGCGGACTAGCGGGGTAGGGGAGACCCAGTACTTC.

The genes are TRBV18 and TRBJ2-1; TRBD2 matches at 9 bases. Germline V lookup: CDR1 KGHSH, CDR2 LQKENI. The CDR3 consists of 15 residues. V lost 5 bases to trimming and J lost 6 bases; unmatched junction nucleotides: 8. CDR3 nucleotide sequence: TGTGCCAGCTCAGCCATGGGTAGCGGGGGCAATGAGCAGTTCTTC. Amino acids: CASSAMGSGGNEQFF.

This clonotype was seen many times. The rearrangement joins TRBV7-9 to TRBJ1-5, with D tentatively TRBD1 (5 bases). The CDR3 consists of 12 residues. Germline V gene data show CDR1 as SEHNR and CDR2 as FQNEAQ (reference sequence). The V end lost 4 bases, the J end lost 7 bases, and 8 bases lay between the germline ends. The CDR3 DNA reads as TGTGCCAGCAGCTCCCCAGGGCAGCCCCAGCATTTT. Translated: CASSSPGQPQHF.

The V call is TRBV12-3 or TRBV12-4, the J call TRBJ2-3; 11 positions agree with TRBD2. There are 15 residues in the CDR3. Trimming cost V 7 bases and J 7 bases; bases outside gene matches: 10. Here the CDR3 DNA reads TGTGCCAGCACCCAGACTAGCGGGGCGAAATATACGCAGTATTTT. This gives the protein CASTQTSGAKYTQYF.

This clonotype came up a few times. The chain employs TRBV4-1 and TRBJ2-5; D remains unclear. Trimming stripped 0 bases from V and 4 bases from J, with 3 bases between. The germline CDR1 and CDR2 sequences are MGHRA and YSYEKL. The CDR3 runs to 12 residues. The CDR3 reads CASSQDLETQYF. The CDR3 nucleotides are TGCGCCAGCAGCCAAGATCTAGAGACCCAGTACTTC.

This clonotype was seen only a few times. This chain links TRBV5-5 with TRBJ2-5; the D is unclear. Germline V gives CDR1 SGHKS, CDR2 YYEKEE (reference sequence). This CDR3 spans 15 amino acids. V dropped 0 bases and J dropped 1 base, with 10 bases sitting between them. The CDR3 here is CASSLEPSLQETQYF. CDR3 sequence (DNA): TGTGCCAGCAGCTTGGAACCCAGCCTCCAAGAGACCCAGTACTTC.

This clonotype showed up just a few times. The chain uses TRBV6-2 or TRBV6-3 and TRBJ2-6, with 7 positions matching TRBD1. The ends lost 6 bases at V and 2 bases at J; junction bases unmatched: 7. The germline V gene has CDR1 MNHEY and CDR2 SVGEGT. The CDR3 runs to 16 residues. DNA for the CDR3: TGTGCCAGCAGGCCCGACAGGGCGCCTGGGGCCAACGTCCTGACTTTC. Translating gives CASRPDRAPGANVLTF.

Many counts were recorded for this clonotype. V and J are TRBV12-3 or TRBV12-4 and TRBJ2-7; tentative D call: TRBD2 (5 bases). The V end lost 2 bases, the J end lost 0 bases, and 11 bases lay between the germline ends. The CDR3 extends over 15 amino acids. This CDR3 is CASSLRVGVSYEQYF. In DNA, the CDR3 is TGTGCCAGCAGTTTAAGGGTCGGGGTCTCCTACGAGCAGTACTTC.

This clonotype occurred a few times. V gene TRBV7-9 combines with J gene TRBJ2-7, with a tentative D call TRBD1 (6 bases). Trimming cost V 6 bases and J 0 bases, with 12 bases left between them. CDR1 is SEHNR and CDR2 is FQNEAQ in the germline V gene (reference sequence). The CDR3 length is 14 residues. The CDR3 is CASSFQGGSYEQYF. The DNA for the CDR3 is TGTGCCAGCAGTTTTCAAGGGGGCTCCTACGAGCAGTACTTC.

The V call is TRBV20-1, the J call TRBJ2-4; 9 bases fit TRBD1. Germline CDR1 is DFQATT and CDR2 is SNEGSKA (reference sequence). V shed 8 bases, J shed 7 bases, and the junction held 9 bases outside the gene matches. The CDR3 has 13 residues. In DNA, the CDR3 is TGCAGTATTCCGGGACAGGGCATGAACATTCAGTACTTC. Translating it yields CSIPGQGMNIQYF.

The CDR3 DNA sequence: TGTGCCAGCAGTGAATTTGGTAGCGGTAATGAAAAACTGTTTTTT. Its protein is CASSEFGSGNEKLFF. The rearrangement joins TRBV25-1 to TRBJ1-4; D gene uncertain. The CDR3 extends over 15 amino acids. Germline CDR1 and CDR2: MGHDK and SYGVNS. With 1 base removed from V and 4 bases from J, the gap between germline ends came to 10 bases. Filled out from reference TRBV25-1 and TRBJ1-4, the complete variable domain reads EADIYQTPRYLVIGTGKKITLECSQTMGHDKMYWYQQDPGMELHLIHYSYGVNSTEKGDLSSESTVSRIRTEHFPLTLESARPSHTSQYLCASSEFGSGNEKLFFGSGTQLSVL.

The chain has TRBV7-2 and TRBJ2-5; D is unresolved. V was shortened by 5 bases and J by 3 bases, with 13 bases between the two germline ends. CDR1 and CDR2 from the germline V gene are SGHTA and FQGNSA. CDR3 length equals 14 residues. The CDR3 region has the DNA TGTGCCAGCAGCATCCAGCTCCCAAAAGAGACCCAGTACTTC. This encodes CASSIQLPKETQYF.

This clonotype was observed at least ten times. The chain recombines TRBV4-3 with TRBJ1-6; TRBD1 is a possible D gene (6 bases). The CDR3 consists of 13 residues. The germline gives CDR1 LGHNA, CDR2 YSLEER. With 3 bases removed from V and 14 bases from J, the gap between germline ends came to 14 bases. CDR3: CASSQARGRTLHF. The CDR3 DNA sequence: TGCGCCAGCAGCCAGGCCAGGGGAAGAACCCTCCACTTT.

This chain uses TRBV5-6 with TRBJ1-1; a possible D gene is TRBD1 (5 bases). The CDR3 contains 14 residues. V was trimmed by 1 base and J by 3 bases, leaving 10 bases between them. CDR1 and CDR2 from the germline V gene are SGHDT and YYEEEE. The CDR3 coding sequence is TGTGCCAGCAGCTTGAGCCTAGGGGACACTGAAGCTTTCTTT. It specifies CASSLSLGDTEAFF.

The chain employs TRBV18 and TRBJ2-7, with TRBD2 as a possible D gene (6 bases). Germline assignment: CDR1 KGHSH and CDR2 LQKENI. Trimming took 3 bases from V and 1 from J, leaving 16 bases between them. The CDR3 is made up of 16 amino acids. CDR3: CASSPPGWTTSYEQYF. The CDR3 DNA reads as TGTGCCAGCTCACCTCCCGGGTGGACTACTTCCTACGAGCAGTACTTC.

The V and J genes are TRBV6-2 or TRBV6-3 and TRBJ1-1; TRBD1 aligns across 8 bases. V was pared by 6 bases and J by 8 bases, with 8 bases of the junction left unmatched. Germline V gives CDR1 MNHEY, CDR2 SVGEGT. The CDR3 contains 13 residues. The CDR3 sequence: CASSTGGNDEAFF. Written as DNA, the CDR3 is TGTGCCAGCAGCACAGGGGGGAACGACGAAGCTTTCTTT.